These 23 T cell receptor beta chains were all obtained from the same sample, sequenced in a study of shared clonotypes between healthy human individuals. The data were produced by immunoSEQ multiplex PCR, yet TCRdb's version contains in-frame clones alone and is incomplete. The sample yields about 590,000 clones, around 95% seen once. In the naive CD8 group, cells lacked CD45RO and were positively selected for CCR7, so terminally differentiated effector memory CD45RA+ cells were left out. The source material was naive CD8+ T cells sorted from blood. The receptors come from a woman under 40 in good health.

The DNA of the CDR3 is TGTGCCAGCAGCGTAGGAGGCGGGTTGGAGGAAGAGACCCAGTACTTC. This translates into CASSVGGGLEEETQYF. The chain links TRBV9 to TRBJ2-5; possibly TRBD2 for D (5 bases). Per the germline V gene, CDR1 is SGDLS and CDR2 is YYNGEE. CDR3 length: 16 residues. V lost 0 bases and J 3 bases, leaving 15 bases between the germline ends.

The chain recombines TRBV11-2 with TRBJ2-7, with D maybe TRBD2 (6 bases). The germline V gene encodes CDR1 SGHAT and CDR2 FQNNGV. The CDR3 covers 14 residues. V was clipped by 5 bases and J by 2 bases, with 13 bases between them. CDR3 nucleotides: TGTGCCAGCAGCATCGGGACTCCTACCTACGAGCAGTACTTC. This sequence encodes CASSIGTPTYEQYF.

The CDR3 coding sequence is TGTGCCAGCAGACCCGGGACGGCCAACACTGAAGCTTTCTTT. Its translation is CASRPGTANTEAFF. This chain connects TRBV13 to TRBJ1-1; D possibly corresponds to TRBD1 (5 bases). Per germline, CDR1 PRHDT and CDR2 FYEKMQ (reference sequence). This CDR3 is built from 14 residues. Trimming cost V 6 bases and J 2 bases, with 13 bases left between them.

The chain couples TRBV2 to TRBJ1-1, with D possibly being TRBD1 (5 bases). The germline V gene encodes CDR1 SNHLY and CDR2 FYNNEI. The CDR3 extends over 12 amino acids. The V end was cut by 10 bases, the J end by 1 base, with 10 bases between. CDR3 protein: CAIRDSNTEAFF. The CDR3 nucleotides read TGTGCCATACGGGACTCGAACACTGAAGCTTTCTTT.

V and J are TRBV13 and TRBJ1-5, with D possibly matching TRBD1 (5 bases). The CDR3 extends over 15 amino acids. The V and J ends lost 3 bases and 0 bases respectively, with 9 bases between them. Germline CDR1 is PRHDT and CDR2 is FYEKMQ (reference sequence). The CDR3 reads CASSFGGDSNQPQHF. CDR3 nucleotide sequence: TGTGCCAGCAGCTTTGGAGGGGATAGCAATCAGCCCCAGCATTTT.

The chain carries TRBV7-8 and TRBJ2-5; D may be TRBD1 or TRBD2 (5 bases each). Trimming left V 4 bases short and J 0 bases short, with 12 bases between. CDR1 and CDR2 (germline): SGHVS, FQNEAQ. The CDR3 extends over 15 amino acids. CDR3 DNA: TGTGCCAGCAGCTCGGGACGGAAGGACCAAGAGACCCAGTACTTC. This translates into CASSSGRKDQETQYF. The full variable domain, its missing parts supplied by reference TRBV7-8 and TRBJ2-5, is GAGVSQSPRYKVAKRGQDVALRCDPISGHVSLFWYQQALGQGPEFLTYFQNEAQLDKSGLPSDRFFAERPEGSVSTLKIQRTQQEDSAVYLCASSSGRKDQETQYFGPGTRLLVL.

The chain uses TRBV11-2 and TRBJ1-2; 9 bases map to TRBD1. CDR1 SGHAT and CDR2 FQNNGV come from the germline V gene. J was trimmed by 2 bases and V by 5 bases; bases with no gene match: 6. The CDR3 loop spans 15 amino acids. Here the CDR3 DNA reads TGTGCCAGCAGCCCCACAGGGGGCCCGAACTATGGCTACACCTTC. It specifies CASSPTGGPNYGYTF.

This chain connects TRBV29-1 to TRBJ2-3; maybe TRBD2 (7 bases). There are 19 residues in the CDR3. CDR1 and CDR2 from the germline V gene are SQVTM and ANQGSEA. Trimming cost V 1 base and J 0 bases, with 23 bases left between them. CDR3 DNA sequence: TGCAGCGTTGAAGGGCTCCGCGGGGGCGGGTTAGCTAGCACAGATACGCAGTATTTT. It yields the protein CSVEGLRGGGLASTDTQYF.

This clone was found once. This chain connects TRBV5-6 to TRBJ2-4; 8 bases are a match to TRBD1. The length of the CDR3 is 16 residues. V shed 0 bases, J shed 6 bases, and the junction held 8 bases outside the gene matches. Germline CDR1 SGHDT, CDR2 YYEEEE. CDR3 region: CASSLVTGGSGNIQYF. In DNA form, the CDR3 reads TGTGCCAGCAGCTTGGTTACAGGGGGTAGTGGAAACATTCAGTACTTC. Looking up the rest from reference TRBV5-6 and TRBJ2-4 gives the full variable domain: DAGVTQSPTHLIKTRGQQVTLRCSPKSGHDTVSWYQQALGQGPQFIFQYYEEEERQRGNFPDRFSGHQFPNYSSELNVNALLLGDSALYLCASSLVTGGSGNIQYFGAGTRLSVL.

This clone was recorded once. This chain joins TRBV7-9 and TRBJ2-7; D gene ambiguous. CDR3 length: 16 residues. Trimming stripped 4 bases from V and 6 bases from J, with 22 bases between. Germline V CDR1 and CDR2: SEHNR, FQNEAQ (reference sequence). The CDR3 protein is CASSSSPEVGPFEQYF. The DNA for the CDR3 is TGTGCCAGCAGCTCCTCCCCGGAAGTGGGTCCCTTCGAGCAGTACTTC.

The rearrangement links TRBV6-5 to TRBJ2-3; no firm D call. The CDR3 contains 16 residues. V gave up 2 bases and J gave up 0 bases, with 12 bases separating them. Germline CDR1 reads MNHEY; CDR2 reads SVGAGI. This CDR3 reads CASSYNRDSSTDTQYF. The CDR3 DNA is TGTGCCAGCAGTTACAACCGAGACTCTAGCACAGATACGCAGTATTTT.

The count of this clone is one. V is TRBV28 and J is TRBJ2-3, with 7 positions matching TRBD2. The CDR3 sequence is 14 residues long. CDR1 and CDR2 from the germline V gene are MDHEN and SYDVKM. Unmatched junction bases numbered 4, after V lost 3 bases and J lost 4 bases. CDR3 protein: CASSLGGVADTQYF. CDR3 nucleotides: TGTGCCAGCAGTTTGGGGGGGGTCGCAGATACGCAGTATTTT.

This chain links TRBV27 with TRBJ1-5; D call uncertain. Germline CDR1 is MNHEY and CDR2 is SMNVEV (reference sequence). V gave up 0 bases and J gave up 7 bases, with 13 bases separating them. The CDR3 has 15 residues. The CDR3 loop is CASSLSIEGRQPQHF. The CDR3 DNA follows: TGTGCCAGCAGTTTATCGATCGAGGGCCGACAGCCCCAGCATTTT.

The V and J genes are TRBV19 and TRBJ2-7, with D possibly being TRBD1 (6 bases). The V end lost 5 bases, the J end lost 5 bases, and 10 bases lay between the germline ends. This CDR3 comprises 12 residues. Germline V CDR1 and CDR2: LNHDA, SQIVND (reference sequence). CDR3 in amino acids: CASSAGVHEQYF. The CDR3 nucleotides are TGTGCCAGTAGTGCAGGGGTCCACGAGCAGTACTTC.

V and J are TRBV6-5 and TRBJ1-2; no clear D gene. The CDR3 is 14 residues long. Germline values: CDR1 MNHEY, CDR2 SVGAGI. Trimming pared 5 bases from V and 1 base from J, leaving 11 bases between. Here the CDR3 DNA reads TGTGCCAGCAGTCAGCAAGTCCTTAACTATGGCTACACCTTC. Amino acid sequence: CASSQQVLNYGYTF.

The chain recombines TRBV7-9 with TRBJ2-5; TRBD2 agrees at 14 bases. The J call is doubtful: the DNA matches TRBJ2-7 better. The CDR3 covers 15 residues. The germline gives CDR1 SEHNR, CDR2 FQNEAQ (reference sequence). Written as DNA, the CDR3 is TGTGCCAGCAGGGGGACTAGCGGGAGCGCCTACGAGCAGTACTTC. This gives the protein CASRGTSGSAYEQYF.

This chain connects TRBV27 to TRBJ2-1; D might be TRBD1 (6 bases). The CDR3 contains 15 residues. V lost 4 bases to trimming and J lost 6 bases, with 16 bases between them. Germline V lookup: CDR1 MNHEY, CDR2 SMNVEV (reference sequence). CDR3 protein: CASSSQGPPINEQFF. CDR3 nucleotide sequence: TGTGCCAGCAGTTCGCAGGGGCCCCCGATCAATGAGCAGTTCTTC.

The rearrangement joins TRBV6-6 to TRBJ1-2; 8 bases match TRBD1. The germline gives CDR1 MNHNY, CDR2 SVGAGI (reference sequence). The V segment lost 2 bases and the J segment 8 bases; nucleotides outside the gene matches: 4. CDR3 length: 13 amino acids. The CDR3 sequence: CASSYTGGEGYTF. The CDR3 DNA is TGTGCCAGCAGTTACACAGGGGGGGAGGGCTACACCTTC.

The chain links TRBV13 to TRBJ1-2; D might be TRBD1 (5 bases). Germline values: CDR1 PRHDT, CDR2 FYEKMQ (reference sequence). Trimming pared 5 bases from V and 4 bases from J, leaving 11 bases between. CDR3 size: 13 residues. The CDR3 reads CASSLQGSYGYTF. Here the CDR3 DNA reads TGTGCCAGCAGCCTCCAGGGAAGCTATGGCTACACCTTC.

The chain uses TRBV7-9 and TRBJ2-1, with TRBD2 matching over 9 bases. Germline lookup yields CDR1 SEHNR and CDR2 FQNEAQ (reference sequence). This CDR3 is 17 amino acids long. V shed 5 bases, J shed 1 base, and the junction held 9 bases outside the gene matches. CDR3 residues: CASSAYSGRGSYNEQFF. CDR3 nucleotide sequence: TGTGCCAGCAGCGCTTATAGCGGGAGAGGATCCTACAATGAGCAGTTCTTC.

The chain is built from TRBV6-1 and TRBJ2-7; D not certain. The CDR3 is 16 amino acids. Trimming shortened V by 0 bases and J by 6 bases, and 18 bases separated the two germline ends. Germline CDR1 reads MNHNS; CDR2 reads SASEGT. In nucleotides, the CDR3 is TGTGCCAGCAGTGAAGCGCCTTCCGGCTCCCACCTCGAGCAGTACTTC. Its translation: CASSEAPSGSHLEQYF.

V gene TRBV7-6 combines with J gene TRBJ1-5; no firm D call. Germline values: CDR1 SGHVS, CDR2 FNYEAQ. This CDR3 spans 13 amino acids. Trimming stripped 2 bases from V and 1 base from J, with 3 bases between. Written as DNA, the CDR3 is TGTGCCAGCAGCTTAAACAGCAATCAGCCCCAGCATTTT. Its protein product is CASSLNSNQPQHF.

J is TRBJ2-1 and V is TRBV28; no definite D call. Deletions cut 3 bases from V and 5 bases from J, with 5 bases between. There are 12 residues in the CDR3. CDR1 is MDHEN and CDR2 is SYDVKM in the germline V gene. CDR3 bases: TGTGCCAGCAGTTTGCCGAACAATGAGCAGTTCTTC. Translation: CASSLPNNEQFF.